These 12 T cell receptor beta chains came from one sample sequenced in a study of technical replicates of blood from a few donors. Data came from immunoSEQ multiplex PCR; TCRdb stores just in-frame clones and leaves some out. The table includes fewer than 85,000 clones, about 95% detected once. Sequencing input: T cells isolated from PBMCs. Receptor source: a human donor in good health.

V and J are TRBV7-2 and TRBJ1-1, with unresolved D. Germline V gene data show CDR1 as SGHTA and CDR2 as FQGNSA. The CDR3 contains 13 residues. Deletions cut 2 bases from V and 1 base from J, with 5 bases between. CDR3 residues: CASSLSQNTEAFF. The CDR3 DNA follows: TGTGCCAGCAGCTTATCACAGAACACTGAAGCTTTCTTT. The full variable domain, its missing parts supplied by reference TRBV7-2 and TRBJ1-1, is GAGVSQSPSNKVTEKGKDVELRCDPISGHTALYWYRQSLGQGLEFLIYFQGNSAPDKSGLPSDRFSAERTGGSVSTLTIQRTQQEDSAVYLCASSLSQNTEAFFGQGTRLTVV.

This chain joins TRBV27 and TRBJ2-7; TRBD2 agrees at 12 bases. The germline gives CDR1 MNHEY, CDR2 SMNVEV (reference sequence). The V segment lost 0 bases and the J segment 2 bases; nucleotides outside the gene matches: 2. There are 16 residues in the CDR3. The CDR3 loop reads CASSLSPSGRAYEQYF. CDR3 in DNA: TGTGCCAGCAGTTTATCCCCTAGCGGGAGGGCCTACGAGCAGTACTTC.

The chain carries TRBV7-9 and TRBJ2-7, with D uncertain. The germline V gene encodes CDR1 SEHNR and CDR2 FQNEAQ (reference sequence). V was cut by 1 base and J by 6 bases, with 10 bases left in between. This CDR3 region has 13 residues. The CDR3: CASSLESRREQYF. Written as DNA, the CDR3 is TGTGCCAGCAGCTTAGAGTCCAGGCGCGAGCAGTACTTC.

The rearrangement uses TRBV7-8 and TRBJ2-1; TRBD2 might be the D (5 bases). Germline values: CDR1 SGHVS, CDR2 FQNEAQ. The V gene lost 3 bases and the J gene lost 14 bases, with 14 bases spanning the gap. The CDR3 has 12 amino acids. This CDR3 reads CASSFGGRAKFF. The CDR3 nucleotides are TGTGCCAGCAGCTTCGGTGGGAGAGCGAAGTTCTTC.

The CDR3 spells CASRGDRGGEPQHF. DNA of the CDR3: TGTGCCAGCAGGGGGGACAGGGGCGGAGAGCCCCAGCATTTT. This rearrangement joins TRBV2 to TRBJ1-5; TRBD1 matches at 10 bases. This CDR3 contains 14 residues. The V and J ends lost 6 bases and 8 bases, in that order; junction bases with no gene match: 7. Germline-derived CDR1 and CDR2 are SNHLY and FYNNEI. Full variable domain (rest looked up from reference TRBV2 and TRBJ1-5): EPEVTQTPSHQVTQMGQEVILRCVPISNHLYFYWYRQILGQKVEFLVSFYNNEISEKSEIFDDQFSVERPDGSNFTLKIRSTKLEDSAMYFCASRGDRGGEPQHFGDGTRLSIL.

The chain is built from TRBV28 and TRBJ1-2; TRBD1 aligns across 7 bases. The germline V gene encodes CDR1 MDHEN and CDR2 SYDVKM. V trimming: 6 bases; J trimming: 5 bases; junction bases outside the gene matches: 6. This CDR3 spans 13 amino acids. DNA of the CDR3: TGTGCCAGCAGAGATGAACAGGGGTATGGCTACACCTTC. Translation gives CASRDEQGYGYTF.

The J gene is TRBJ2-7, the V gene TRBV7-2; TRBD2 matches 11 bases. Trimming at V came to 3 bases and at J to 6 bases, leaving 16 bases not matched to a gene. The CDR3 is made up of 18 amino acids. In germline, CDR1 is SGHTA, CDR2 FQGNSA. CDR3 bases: TGTGCCAGCAGCTTGGGAGGACTAGCGGGTGACAGACACCCCGAGCAGTACTTC. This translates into CASSLGGLAGDRHPEQYF.

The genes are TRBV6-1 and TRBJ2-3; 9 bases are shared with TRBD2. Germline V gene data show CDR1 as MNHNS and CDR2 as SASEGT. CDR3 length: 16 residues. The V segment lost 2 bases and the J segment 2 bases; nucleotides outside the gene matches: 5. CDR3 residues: CASSEHPSGATDTQYF. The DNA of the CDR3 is TGTGCCAGCAGTGAACACCCTAGCGGGGCCACAGATACGCAGTATTTT.

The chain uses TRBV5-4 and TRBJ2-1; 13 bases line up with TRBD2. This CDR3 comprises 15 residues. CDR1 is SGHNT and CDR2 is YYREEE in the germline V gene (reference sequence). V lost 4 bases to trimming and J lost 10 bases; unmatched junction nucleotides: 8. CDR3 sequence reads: CASSTQPGLAGEQFF. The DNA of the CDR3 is TGTGCCAGCAGCACTCAGCCGGGACTAGCGGGGGAGCAGTTCTTC.

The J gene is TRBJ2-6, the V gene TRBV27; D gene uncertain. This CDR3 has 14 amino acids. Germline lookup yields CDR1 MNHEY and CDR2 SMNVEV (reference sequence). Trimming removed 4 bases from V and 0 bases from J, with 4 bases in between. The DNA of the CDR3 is TGTGCCAGCAGTTACTACTCTGGGGCCAACGTCCTGACTTTC. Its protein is CASSYYSGANVLTF.

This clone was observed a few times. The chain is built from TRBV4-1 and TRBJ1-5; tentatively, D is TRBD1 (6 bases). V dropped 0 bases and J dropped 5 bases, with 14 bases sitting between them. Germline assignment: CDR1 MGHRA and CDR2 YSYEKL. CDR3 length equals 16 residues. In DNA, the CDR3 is TGCGCCAGCAGCCAAGATTGGGGGCAGGGCTATCAGCCCCAGCATTTT. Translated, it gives CASSQDWGQGYQPQHF.

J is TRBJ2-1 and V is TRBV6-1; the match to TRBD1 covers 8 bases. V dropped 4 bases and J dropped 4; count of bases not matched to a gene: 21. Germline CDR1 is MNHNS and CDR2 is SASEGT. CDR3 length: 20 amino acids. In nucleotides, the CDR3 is TGTGCCAGCAGTGCTCGGGCCTCCATGTTGGGCAGGGGGCGGTACAATGAGCAGTTCTTC. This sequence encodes CASSARASMLGRGRYNEQFF.